Below, one T cell receptor (beta chain) is given with its context. Its antigen is not known. CD45RO-negative, CCR7-selected cells formed the naive CD8 fraction, which excluded terminally differentiated effector memory CD45RA+ cells. This entry comes from a study of shared clonotypes between healthy human individuals. Whole-study findings and limits: Against clonotypes common to all four donors, non-shared ones had lower generation probabilities.

Generated by immunoSEQ multiplex PCR, the TCRdb table keeps only in-frame clones and is missing some. This table has some 2 million clones, roughly 94% appearing once. Germline V lookup: CDR1 ENHRY, CDR2 SYGVKD. J lost 3 bases, V lost 4 bases, and 2 bases had no gene match. CDR3 size: 14 residues. The receptor was derived from a man younger than 35 in good health. Sequencing used naive CD8+ T cells sorted from blood. The genes are TRBV10-3 and TRBJ1-1; TRBD1 matches 10 bases. This CDR3 reads CAISGTGGDTEAFF. In nucleotides, the CDR3 is TGTGCCATCAGTGGGACAGGGGGAGACACTGAAGCTTTCTTT.